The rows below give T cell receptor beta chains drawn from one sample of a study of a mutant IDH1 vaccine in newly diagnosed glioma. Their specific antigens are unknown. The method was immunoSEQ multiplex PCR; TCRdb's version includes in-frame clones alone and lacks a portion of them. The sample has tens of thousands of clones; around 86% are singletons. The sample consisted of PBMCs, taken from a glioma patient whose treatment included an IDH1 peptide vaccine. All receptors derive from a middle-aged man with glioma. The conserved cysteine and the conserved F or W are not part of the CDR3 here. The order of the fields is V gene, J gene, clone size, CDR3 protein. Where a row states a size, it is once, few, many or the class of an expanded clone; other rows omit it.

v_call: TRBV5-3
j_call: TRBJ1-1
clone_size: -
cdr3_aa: ARRRAGGKDTEAF

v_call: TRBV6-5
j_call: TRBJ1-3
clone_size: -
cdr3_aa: ASSPPGENTIY

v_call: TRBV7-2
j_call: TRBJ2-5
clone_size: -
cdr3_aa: ASSKLVRETQY

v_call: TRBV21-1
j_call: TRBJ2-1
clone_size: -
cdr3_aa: ARTTVEGPFNEQF

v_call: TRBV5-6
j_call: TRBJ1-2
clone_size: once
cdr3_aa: ASSLVLGQLNDGGYT

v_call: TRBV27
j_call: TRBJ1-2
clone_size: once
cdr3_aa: ASRGTVYGYT

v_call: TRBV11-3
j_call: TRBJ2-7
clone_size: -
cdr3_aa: ASSFKAGVEQY

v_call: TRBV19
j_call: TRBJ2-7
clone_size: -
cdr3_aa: ATSIRNSLYEQY

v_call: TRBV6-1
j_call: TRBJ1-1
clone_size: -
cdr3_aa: ASSDQMTVTEAF

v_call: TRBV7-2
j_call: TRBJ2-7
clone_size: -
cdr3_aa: ASSLVSSAGYEQY

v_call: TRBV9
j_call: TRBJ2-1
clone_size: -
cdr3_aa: ASSPGSDNEQF

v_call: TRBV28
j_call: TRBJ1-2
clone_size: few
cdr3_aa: ASSLAAGGFSYGYT

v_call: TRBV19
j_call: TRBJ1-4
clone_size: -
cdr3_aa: ASSILGQPPTNEKLF

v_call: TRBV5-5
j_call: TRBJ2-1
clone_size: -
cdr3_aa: ASSLTPGTSVQGQF

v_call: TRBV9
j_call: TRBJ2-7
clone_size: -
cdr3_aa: ASSSNRGGDEQY

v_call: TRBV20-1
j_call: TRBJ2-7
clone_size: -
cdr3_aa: SARQGYEQY

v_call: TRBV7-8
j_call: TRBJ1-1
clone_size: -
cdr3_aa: ASSWEQGAGEAF

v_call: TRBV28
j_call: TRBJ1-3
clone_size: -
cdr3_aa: ASRISSGNTIY

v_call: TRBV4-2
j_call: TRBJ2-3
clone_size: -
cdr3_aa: ASSQLIESTDTQY

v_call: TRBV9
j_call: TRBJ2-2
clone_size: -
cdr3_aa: ASSVSPGPGELF

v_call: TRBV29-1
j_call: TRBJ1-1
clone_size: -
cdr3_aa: SVTGTEAF

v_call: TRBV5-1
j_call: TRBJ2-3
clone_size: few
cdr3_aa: ASGGISSEGDTQY

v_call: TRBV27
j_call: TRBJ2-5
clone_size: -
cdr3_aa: ASSLGASGSRETQY

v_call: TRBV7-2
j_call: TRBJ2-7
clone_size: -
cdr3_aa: ASSLMGRTGDYEQY

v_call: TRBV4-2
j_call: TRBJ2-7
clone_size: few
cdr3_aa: ASSPRGRSYEQY

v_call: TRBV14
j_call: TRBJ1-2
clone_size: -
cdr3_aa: ASSLTGGANYGYT

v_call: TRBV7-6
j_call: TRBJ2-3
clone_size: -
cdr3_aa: ASADGGGSDTQY

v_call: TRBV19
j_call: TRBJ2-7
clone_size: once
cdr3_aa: ASSWGTSSRPYEQY

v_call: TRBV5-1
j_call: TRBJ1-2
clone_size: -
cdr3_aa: ASSRTGVRDGYT

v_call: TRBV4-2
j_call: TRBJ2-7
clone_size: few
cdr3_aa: ASSLAGGNEQY

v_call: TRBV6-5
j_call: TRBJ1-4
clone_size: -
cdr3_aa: ASSYSRAGPEKLF

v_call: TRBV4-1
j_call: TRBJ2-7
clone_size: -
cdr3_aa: ASSLREGPEQY